A selection of T cell receptor beta chains follows, all from one sample in a study of tumor-infiltrating lymphocytes in primary liver carcinoma. Each CDR3 protein gets one entry after TCRdb re-called the multiplex PCR reads with MiXCR. Here the sample spans approximately 73,000 distinct CDR3 sequences, 71% being singletons. Material for sequencing was liver tumor tissue from sampling region 4. Source of these receptors: an older woman with primary liver carcinoma and hepatitis B virus infection. Both conserved end residues are part of each CDR3. Fields, in order: clone size, V gene, J gene, CDR3 protein. Where a row states a size, it is once, few, many or the class of an expanded clone; other rows omit it.

size: many; V: TRBV28; J: TRBJ1-6; CDR3: CASSSSRDSRSYNSPLHF
size: .; V: TRBV11-3; J: TRBJ2-1; CDR3: CASSDGGYNEQFF
size: .; V: TRBV14; J: TRBJ2-5; CDR3: CASSRDLAIQATQYF
size: few; V: TRBV2; J: TRBJ2-6; CDR3: CASSVRSSGANVLTF
size: .; V: TRBV4-1; J: TRBJ1-5; CDR3: CVSSPRQAVTLNQPQHF
size: .; V: TRBV28; J: TRBJ2-1; CDR3: CASTAGTQLYNEQFF
size: many; V: TRBV7-9; J: TRBJ1-1; CDR3: CASSPDGYTEAFF
size: many; V: TRBV7-9; J: TRBJ2-1; CDR3: CASSLGLAEVYNEQFF
size: .; V: TRBV12-5; J: TRBJ2-3; CDR3: CASGLSRPGTSAFLGTDTQYF
size: .; V: TRBV28; J: TRBJ2-5; CDR3: CACSLPGSRETQYF
size: .; V: TRBV6-5; J: TRBJ2-1; CDR3: CASRSLRGYEQFF
size: .; V: TRBV11-2; J: TRBJ2-2; CDR3: CTSSLLGGLNIGELFF
size: .; V: TRBV11-2; J: TRBJ2-7; CDR3: CASRLAGDTYEQYF
size: .; V: TRBV28; J: TRBJ2-3; CDR3: CASSSPGGRVDMQYF
size: few; V: TRBV18; J: TRBJ2-1; CDR3: CASSLGQDNEQFF
size: .; V: TRBV6-2/TRBV6-3; J: TRBJ2-4; CDR3: CASSYSRMAVAKNIQYF
size: .; V: TRBV6-6; J: TRBJ2-7; CDR3: CASSKRETYEQYF
size: once; V: TRBV4-1; J: TRBJ2-5; CDR3: CASSQDLGVWETQYF
size: .; V: TRBV11-2; J: TRBJ2-1; CDR3: CASSLTHRQWYRSEQFF
size: .; V: TRBV6-1; J: TRBJ2-3; CDR3: CASPLTGGATDTQYF